Included here is one T cell receptor beta chain sequence, with context. Its specificity is unknown. The data belong to a study of OX40 agonist ivuxolimab in advanced cancers. Study in general: Dose-escalation patients were diagnosed with hepatocellular carcinoma, melanoma, renal cell cancer or head and neck cancer. Partial responses were achieved by three patients, one with hepatocellular carcinoma and two with cutaneous melanoma.

Study-wide points: Circulating CD4+ and CD8+ T cells showed clonal expansion by week 6 at 0.1 to 3.0 mg/kg. Among expanded peripheral T cells, antigen specificity went undetermined.

In germline, CDR1 is SNHLY, CDR2 FYNNEI. The CDR3 contains 13 residues. V was shortened by 6 bases and J by 3 bases, with 12 bases between the two germline ends. TCRdb's copy holds only in-frame clones and misses some; the assay was immunoSEQ multiplex PCR. The table records some 46,000 clones, approximately 88% of them present only once. The material sequenced was CD4+ or CD8+ T cells sorted from blood, taken in a trial of the OX40 agonist ivuxolimab. The clonotype comes from an adult with an advanced solid tumor such as melanoma, head and neck, liver or kidney cancer. The chain is built from TRBV2 and TRBJ2-7, with D unresolved. The CDR3 loop is CASRTDPYYEQYF. CDR3 nucleotide sequence: TGTGCCAGCAGGACGGACCCTTACTACGAGCAGTACTTC.